This T cell receptor (beta chain) stems from a study of cytomegalovirus exposure and HLA in healthy donors. Study-level background: In a previous analysis, 100 million to 140 million unique TCR beta sequences were found from approximately 180 million T cells.

PCR employed 60 Vbeta and 13 Jbeta primers. TCRdb's table, derived via immunoSEQ multiplex PCR, lists solely in-frame clones and lacks some. The table shows approximately 140,000 clones, with over 60% occurring only once. Only a few counts were recorded for this clone. The antigen is unknown. General study results and limits: Cytomegalovirus association was assigned to about 150 TCR beta chains. Common viral pathogens seemed to be connected with several of the most significant clusters, according to a later analysis. Association of a missense DCLRE1C variant with TCR beta V- and J-gene trimming was reported in a later analysis.

This CDR3 region has 13 residues. Germline V gene lookup returns CDR1 SNHLY and CDR2 FYNNEI. Trimming removed 6 bases from V and 8 bases from J; junction bases left unmatched: 6. This clonotype was obtained from a man between 35 and 55 years old in good health and CMV-seronegative. The rearrangement links TRBV2 to TRBJ1-2; TRBD1 matches at 10 bases. Sequencing was done on a sample of PBMCs. CDR3 in amino acids: CASRQDRGQGYTF. The CDR3 nucleotides are TGTGCCAGCAGACAAGACAGGGGGCAAGGCTACACCTTC.